This TCR beta chain was retrieved from a study of blood T cells in healthy people across ages. In its sample, this clonotype was seen a few times. No antigen is known for it. Germline loops: CDR1 DFQATT, CDR2 SNEGSKA (reference sequence). Trimming cost V 3 bases and J 1 base, with 7 bases left between them. The CDR3 length is 12 residues. Regarding the study as a whole: TCR beta diversity per million T cells fell roughly linearly with age. Naive CD4+ cell counts and diversity both ran higher in long-lived than in aged donors.

A sample-barcoded 5' primer and a J-beta primer mix were used in a second PCR of roughly 7 to 12 cycles. Via MiXCR, TCRdb re-called the 5' RACE reads, giving one row per CDR3 protein. The sample carries some 1,000,000 distinct CDR3 sequences, about 23% recorded once. In addition, the sample was reused for a study of T cells of mothers and their children. From that paper: Second-PCR amplification with M1S added sample barcodes and 2-4 random nucleotides.

The chain carries TRBV20-1 and TRBJ2-7, with no clear D. What was sequenced was blood. This clonotype was sampled from a girl aged 2 to 9 in good health. The CDR3 DNA reads TGCAGTGCTAGGCAGCGATCCTACGAGCAGTACTTC. Encoded protein: CSARQRSYEQYF.